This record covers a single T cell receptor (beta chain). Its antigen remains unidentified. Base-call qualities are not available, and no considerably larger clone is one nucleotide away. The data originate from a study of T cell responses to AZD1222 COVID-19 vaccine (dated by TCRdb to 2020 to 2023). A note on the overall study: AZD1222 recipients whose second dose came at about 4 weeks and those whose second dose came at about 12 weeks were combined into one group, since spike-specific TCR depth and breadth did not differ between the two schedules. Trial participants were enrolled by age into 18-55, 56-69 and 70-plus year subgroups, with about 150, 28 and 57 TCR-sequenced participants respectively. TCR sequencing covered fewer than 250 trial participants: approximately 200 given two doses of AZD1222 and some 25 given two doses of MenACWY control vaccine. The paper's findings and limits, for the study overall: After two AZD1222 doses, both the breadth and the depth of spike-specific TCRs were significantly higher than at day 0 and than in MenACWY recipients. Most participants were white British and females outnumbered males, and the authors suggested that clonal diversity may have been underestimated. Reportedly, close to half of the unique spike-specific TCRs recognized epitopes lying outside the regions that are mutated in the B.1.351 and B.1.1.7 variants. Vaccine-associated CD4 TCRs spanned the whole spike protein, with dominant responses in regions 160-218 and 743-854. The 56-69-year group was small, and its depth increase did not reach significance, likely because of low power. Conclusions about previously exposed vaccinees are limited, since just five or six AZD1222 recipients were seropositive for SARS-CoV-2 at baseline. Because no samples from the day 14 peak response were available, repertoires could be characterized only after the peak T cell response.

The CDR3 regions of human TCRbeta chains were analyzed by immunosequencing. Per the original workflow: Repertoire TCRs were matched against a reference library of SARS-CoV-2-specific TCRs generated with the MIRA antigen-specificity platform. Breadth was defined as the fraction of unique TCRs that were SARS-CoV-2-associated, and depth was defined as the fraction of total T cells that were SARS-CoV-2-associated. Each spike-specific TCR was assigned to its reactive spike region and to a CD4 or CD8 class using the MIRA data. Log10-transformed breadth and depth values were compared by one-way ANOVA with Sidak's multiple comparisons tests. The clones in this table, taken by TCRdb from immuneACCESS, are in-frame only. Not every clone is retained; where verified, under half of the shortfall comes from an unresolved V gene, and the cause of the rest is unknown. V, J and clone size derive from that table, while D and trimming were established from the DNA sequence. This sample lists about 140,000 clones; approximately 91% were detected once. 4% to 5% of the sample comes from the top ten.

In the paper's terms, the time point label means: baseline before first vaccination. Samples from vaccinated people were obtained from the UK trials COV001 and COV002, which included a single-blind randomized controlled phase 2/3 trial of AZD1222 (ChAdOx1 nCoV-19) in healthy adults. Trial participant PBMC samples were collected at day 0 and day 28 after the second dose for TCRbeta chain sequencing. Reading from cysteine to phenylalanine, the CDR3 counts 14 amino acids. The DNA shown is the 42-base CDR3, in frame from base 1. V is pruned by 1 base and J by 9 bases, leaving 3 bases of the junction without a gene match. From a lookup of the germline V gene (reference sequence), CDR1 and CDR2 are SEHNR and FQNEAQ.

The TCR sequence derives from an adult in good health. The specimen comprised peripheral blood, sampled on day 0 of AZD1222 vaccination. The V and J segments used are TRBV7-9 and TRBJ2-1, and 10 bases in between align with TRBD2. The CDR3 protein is CASSLEREGVEQFF. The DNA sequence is TGTGCCAGCAGCTTAGAGCGGGAGGGCGTTGAGCAGTTCTTC.